This T cell receptor beta chain was sequenced for a study of T cells in localized non-small cell lung cancer. Of note for this clone: Its target is unknown.

The study's findings and limits: The study found T cell clonality highest in uninvolved adjacent lung, above tumor. A median of approximately 50 of the top 100 tumor clones appeared in adjacent lung, which was paired and uninvolved. Elevated circulating T cell density in blood was associated with longer overall survival.

TCRdb keeps only in-frame clones here, not all; method: immunoSEQ multiplex PCR. The sample includes about 24,000 clones, approximately 91% of them seen just once. There are 15 residues in the CDR3. Germline CDR1 MNHNY, CDR2 SVGAGI (reference sequence). V lost 0 bases, J lost 7 bases, and 5 bases stayed unmatched. The chain carries TRBV6-6 and TRBJ1-4; the match to TRBD1 covers 7 bases. This TCR derives from a man aged 40 to 69 with stage I squamous cell lung carcinoma. The starting material was peripheral blood, obtained before any cancer treatment. This chain's CDR3 is CASSYSDRAGEKLFF. The CDR3 coding sequence is TGTGCCAGCAGTTACTCAGACAGGGCGGGTGAAAAACTGTTTTTT.